The rows below give T cell receptor beta chains drawn from one sample of a study of blood T cell repertoires in COVID-19. Only in-frame clones appear in the TCRdb table, and some are missing; sequencing was by immunoSEQ multiplex PCR. The data contain approximately 10,000 clones, around 70% of them seen just once; the ten biggest clones take up 5.5% to 7%. The sample comprised peripheral blood. The receptors here all came from a man aged 55 to 69 with COVID-19, enrolled during active disease. CDR3s include the opening cysteine and the closing phenylalanine or tryptophan. Each record gives: clone size, D gene, V gene, J gene, CDR3 DNA, CDR3 protein. A D gene is named only where the DNA matches it firmly. The size field is filled for only some rows; it gives once, few, many or a size class.

few,-,TRBV4-1,TRBJ1-5,TGCGCCAGCAGCCAAGATGGACGGGGGGGCAATCAGCCCCAGCATTTT,CASSQDGRGGNQPQHF
-,-,TRBV5-6,TRBJ2-5,TGTGCCAGCAGCTTGGGTTTCGCGGGGATCCAAGAGACCCAGTACTTC,CASSLGFAGIQETQYF
few,TRBD2,TRBV4-1,TRBJ2-1,TGCGCCAGCAGCCAAACTAGCGGGAAGGGTGTTGAGCAGTTCTTC,CASSQTSGKGVEQFF
once,TRBD2,TRBV19,TRBJ2-2,TGTGCCAGTAGTATGACTAGCGGGAGAGGAGTCGGGGAGCTGTTTTTT,CASSMTSGRGVGELFF
-,-,TRBV11-2,TRBJ2-1,TGTGCCAGCAGCTTATCCGGCCAGGGGATGGCGCAGTTCTTC,CASSLSGQGMAQFF
-,-,TRBV2,TRBJ2-7,TGTGCCAGCAGTGGTCAGGATGGGGAGAAGCAGTACTTC,CASSGQDGEKQYF
-,TRBD1,TRBV7-9,TRBJ1-1,TGTGCCAGCAGCCCCTCCGACAGGGGGCGGGGGACTGAAGCTTTCTTT,CASSPSDRGRGTEAFF
-,-,TRBV5-6,TRBJ2-6,TGTGCCAGCAGCTCCGTCGGTCGAGCCAACGTCCTGACTTTC,CASSSVGRANVLTF
-,TRBD2,TRBV15,TRBJ2-3,TGTGCCACCAGCCGGGGGGACGGACCCCCTAGCACAGATACGCAGTATTTT,CATSRGDGPPSTDTQYF
few,-,TRBV13,TRBJ1-2,TGTGCCAGCAGCTCCCCCGAGACAGGATTCGGCTACACCTTC,CASSSPETGFGYTF
-,-,TRBV2,TRBJ1-2,TGTGCCAGCAGTGAAGACGGGGGAAGTTATGGCTACACCTTC,CASSEDGGSYGYTF
-,TRBD1,TRBV7-2,TRBJ2-5,TGTGCCAGCAGCCAAGGGACAGGGGGGGCGACCCAGTACTTC,CASSQGTGGATQYF
-,-,TRBV5-4,TRBJ1-4,TGTGCCAGCAGCTTGGCCGGGGGAAGTGCAACTAATGAAAAACTGTTTTTT,CASSLAGGSATNEKLFF